These T cell receptor beta chains were read from a single sample in a study of T cell repertoires in cytomegalovirus infection. One entry per CDR3 protein results from TCRdb running MiXCR on the reads. The sample records roughly 250,000 distinct CDR3 sequences, about 12% being singletons. Specimen: PBMCs. These TCRs come from a human donor in good health (CMV status not recorded). Some clones in this sample may be carry-over from other donors' samples. CDR3s include the opening cysteine and the closing phenylalanine or tryptophan. Each record gives: D gene, V gene, CDR3 length, clone size, J gene, CDR3 protein, CDR3 DNA. A D gene is named only where the DNA matches it firmly. The size field is filled for only some rows; it gives once, few, many or a size class.

NA	TRBV7-6	15	NA	TRBJ1-1	CASSPGIGGGTEAFF	TGTGCCAGCAGCCCAGGGATTGGAGGTGGCACTGAAGCTTTCTTT
NA	TRBV6-6	12	many	TRBJ2-5	CASSRDQETQYF	TGTGCCAGCAGCAGGGATCAAGAGACCCAGTACTTC
NA	TRBV6-2/TRBV6-3	14	many	TRBJ2-1	CASRDQLVGNEQFF	TGTGCCAGCAGAGACCAGCTAGTTGGCAATGAGCAGTTCTTC
NA	TRBV7-9	16	few	TRBJ1-1	CASSLEGGRRNTEAFF	TGTGCCAGCAGCTTAGAGGGGGGCAGGCGGAACACTGAAGCTTTCTTT
TRBD2	TRBV6-2/TRBV6-3	18	NA	TRBJ2-2	CASSYTLASGQDTGELFF	TGTGCCAGCAGTTACACACTAGCGTCTGGTCAGGACACCGGGGAGCTGTTTTTT
TRBD2	TRBV10-3	13	many	TRBJ2-5	CAISVGREETQYF	TGTGCCATCAGTGTGGGGAGGGAAGAGACCCAGTACTTC
NA	TRBV2	13	NA	TRBJ1-2	CASSEVVQGGYTF	TGTGCCAGCAGTGAAGTAGTACAAGGCGGCTACACCTTC
TRBD1	TRBV20-1	13	once	TRBJ2-7	CSASGTGAPEQYF	TGCAGTGCGTCCGGGACAGGGGCCCCCGAGCAGTACTTC
TRBD1	TRBV5-4	15	many	TRBJ2-1	CASSPRTGENNEQFF	TGTGCCAGCAGCCCCCGGACAGGGGAAAACAATGAGCAGTTCTTC
NA	TRBV7-2	15	many	TRBJ1-1	CASSLQRMVNTEAFF	TGTGCCAGCAGCTTACAAAGGATGGTTAACACTGAAGCTTTCTTT
NA	TRBV5-6	15	few	TRBJ1-2	CASSLFGAGGYGYTF	TGTGCCAGCAGCTTGTTCGGGGCCGGGGGCTATGGCTACACCTTC
TRBD1	TRBV5-1	15	NA	TRBJ2-1	CASSFLPGWDSEQFF	TGCGCCAGCAGCTTCCTCCCGGGGTGGGACAGTGAGCAGTTCTTC
TRBD2	TRBV7-2	15	many	TRBJ2-3	CASSPVLGGTDTQYF	TGTGCCAGCAGCCCCGTCCTGGGGGGGACAGATACGCAGTATTTT
NA	TRBV7-2	12	many	TRBJ2-7	CASSSSSYEQYF	TGTGCCAGCAGCTCGAGCTCCTACGAGCAGTACTTC
NA	TRBV6-5	12	NA	TRBJ1-2	CASREGGYGYTF	TGTGCCAGCAGGGAGGGAGGGTATGGCTACACCTTC
NA	TRBV6-2/TRBV6-3	18	NA	TRBJ2-5	CASSYPSSPTQGQETQYF	TGTGCCAGCAGTTACCCATCGTCACCTACCCAGGGGCAAGAGACCCAGTACTTC
TRBD1	TRBV28	15	many	TRBJ1-5	CASSKQGSRNQPQHF	TGTGCCAGCAGTAAACAGGGGTCCCGCAATCAGCCCCAGCATTTT
NA	TRBV20-1	14	few	TRBJ2-5	CSASGQGRGETQYF	TGCAGTGCTAGCGGGCAGGGTCGAGGAGAGACCCAGTACTTC
TRBD2	TRBV20-1	16	NA	TRBJ2-3	CSARDWASGGGDTQYF	TGCAGTGCTAGAGATTGGGCTAGCGGGGGGGGCGATACGCAGTATTTT
TRBD2	TRBV5-1	15	few	TRBJ2-1	CASSSTTSPPYEQFF	TGCGCCAGCAGCTCAACGACTAGCCCCCCCTATGAGCAGTTCTTC
TRBD1	TRBV19	15	NA	TRBJ1-4	CASSNQGAKGEKLFF	TGTGCCAGTAGTAACCAGGGGGCTAAAGGTGAAAAACTGTTTTTT
NA	TRBV24-1	15	many	TRBJ2-1	CATSDFPDSYNEQFF	TGTGCCACCAGTGATTTCCCGGACAGCTACAATGAGCAGTTCTTC
TRBD2	TRBV19	15	few	TRBJ2-1	CASSIASGSGDEQFF	TGTGCCAGTAGTATTGCTAGCGGGAGCGGCGATGAGCAGTTCTTC
TRBD2	TRBV7-2	18	few	TRBJ2-7	CASTVLAPGLAARGEQYF	TGTGCCAGCACCGTATTAGCTCCGGGACTAGCGGCGAGAGGCGAGCAGTACTTC
NA	TRBV12-3/TRBV12-4	16	few	TRBJ1-1	CASSLLRGGVVTEAFF	TGTGCCAGCAGTCTACTTAGGGGAGGGGTGGTCACTGAAGCTTTCTTT
NA	TRBV29-1	12	many	TRBJ2-7	CSVGDPPYEQYF	TGCAGCGTGGGGGACCCGCCTTACGAGCAGTACTTC
TRBD2	TRBV19	17	few	TRBJ2-7	CASTEGPGLAGNGEQYF	TGTGCCAGCACAGAAGGCCCGGGACTAGCGGGAAATGGGGAGCAGTACTTC
NA	TRBV7-2	15	many	TRBJ2-1	CASSSEGGSYNEQFF	TGTGCCAGCAGCTCCGAGGGGGGATCCTACAATGAGCAGTTCTTC
NA	TRBV11-1	15	many	TRBJ2-2	CASSFGRANTGELFF	TGTGCCAGCAGCTTCGGCAGGGCGAACACCGGGGAGCTGTTTTTT
NA	TRBV7-2	18	many	TRBJ1-6	CASSFYPVGGSYNSPLHF	TGTGCCAGCAGCTTTTACCCTGTTGGGGGCTCCTATAATTCACCCCTCCACTTT
NA	TRBV19	19	few	TRBJ2-2	CASSIRIGRQQGNTGELFF	TGTGCCAGTAGTATAAGGATCGGACGGCAACAGGGGAACACCGGGGAGCTGTTTTTT